Sequencing of this T cell receptor (beta chain) was carried out in a study of molecular identifiers for immune sequencing clone quantification. Notes on the study in general: Among more than 850,000 naive cells, spiked Jurkat TCR RNA from a single cell was reportedly detectable.

Methods described previously were used for bulk TCR libraries, and listed TCR primers were applied. Each CDR3 protein gets one entry after TCRdb re-called the PCR reads with MiXCR. The sample yields about 640,000 distinct CDR3 sequences, 15% to 20% seen once. This clonotype was seen at least ten times. Antigen specificity is unknown. The receptor was isolated from a human donor in good health. Some libraries in this study had Jurkat cell RNA spiked in. The sequenced material came from naive CD8+ T cells from blood, with Jurkat cell RNA spiked in. Stated subset: FACS-sorted CD8+CD4-CCR7+CD45RA+ naive T cells.

This CDR3 reads CASSGGQGGSWYEQYF. The CDR3 DNA reads as TGTGCCAGCAGTGGGGGACAGGGGGGCTCGTGGTACGAGCAGTACTTC. The chain uses TRBV2 and TRBJ2-7, with 11 bases matching TRBD1. The junction had 9 bases not matched to a gene; V was cut back by 4 bases and J by 4 bases. Germline V gives CDR1 SNHLY, CDR2 FYNNEI. The CDR3 loop spans 16 amino acids.